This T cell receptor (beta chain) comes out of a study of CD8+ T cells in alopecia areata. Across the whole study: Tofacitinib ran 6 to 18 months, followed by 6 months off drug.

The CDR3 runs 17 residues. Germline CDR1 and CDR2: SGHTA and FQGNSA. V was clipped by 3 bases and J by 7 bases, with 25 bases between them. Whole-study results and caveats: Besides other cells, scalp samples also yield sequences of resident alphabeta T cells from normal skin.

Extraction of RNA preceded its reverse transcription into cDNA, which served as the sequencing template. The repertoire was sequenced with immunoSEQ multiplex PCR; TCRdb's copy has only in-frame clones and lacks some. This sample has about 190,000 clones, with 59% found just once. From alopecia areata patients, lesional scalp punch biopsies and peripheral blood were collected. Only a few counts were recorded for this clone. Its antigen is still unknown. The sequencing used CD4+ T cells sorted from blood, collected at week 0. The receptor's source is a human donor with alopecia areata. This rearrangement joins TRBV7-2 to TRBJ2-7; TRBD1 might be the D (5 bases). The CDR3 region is CASSFTAPITSPGEQYF. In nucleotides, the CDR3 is TGTGCCAGCAGCTTCACGGCCCCCATCACTTCCCCAGGGGAGCAGTACTTC.